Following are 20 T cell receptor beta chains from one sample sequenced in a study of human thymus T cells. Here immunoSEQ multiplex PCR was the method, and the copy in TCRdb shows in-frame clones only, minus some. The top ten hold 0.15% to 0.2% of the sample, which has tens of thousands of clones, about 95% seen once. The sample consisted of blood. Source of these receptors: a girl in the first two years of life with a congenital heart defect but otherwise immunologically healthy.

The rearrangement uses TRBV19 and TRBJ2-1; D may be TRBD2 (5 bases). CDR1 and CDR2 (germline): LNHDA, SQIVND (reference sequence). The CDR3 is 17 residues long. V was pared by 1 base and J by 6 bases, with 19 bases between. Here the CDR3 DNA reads TGTGCCAGTAGTATAGGCGGCCTCCTGCGGGCCGGCAATGAGCAGTTCTTC. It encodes CASSIGGLLRAGNEQFF.

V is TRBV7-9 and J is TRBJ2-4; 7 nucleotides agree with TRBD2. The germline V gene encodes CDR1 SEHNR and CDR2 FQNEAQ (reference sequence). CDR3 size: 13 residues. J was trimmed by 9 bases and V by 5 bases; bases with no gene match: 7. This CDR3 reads CASSIHPGGIQYF. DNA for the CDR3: TGTGCCAGCAGCATTCACCCGGGAGGCATTCAGTACTTC.

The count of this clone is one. Here the CDR3 DNA reads TGTGCCAGCAGCTCAGGACCAAGAGGTTCCAATGAGCAGTTCTTC. This codes for CASSSGPRGSNEQFF. The chain carries TRBV7-6 and TRBJ2-1; no reliable D call. CDR1 is SGHVS and CDR2 is FNYEAQ in the germline V gene. Trimming removed 4 bases from V and 6 bases from J, with 16 bases in between. The CDR3 extends over 15 amino acids.

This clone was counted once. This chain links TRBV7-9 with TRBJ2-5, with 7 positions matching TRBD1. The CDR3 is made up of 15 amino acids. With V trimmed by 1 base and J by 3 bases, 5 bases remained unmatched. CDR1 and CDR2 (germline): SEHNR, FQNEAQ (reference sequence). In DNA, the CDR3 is TGTGCCAGCAGCTTAGGACCCAGGGGGAAAGAGACCCAGTACTTC. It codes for CASSLGPRGKETQYF.

CDR3 region: CASTRDTANTEAFF. The DNA of the CDR3 is TGTGCCAGCACCCGGGACACGGCGAACACTGAAGCTTTCTTT. The chain is built from TRBV6-5 and TRBJ1-1; D perhaps matches TRBD1 (6 bases). CDR1 is MNHEY and CDR2 is SVGAGI in the germline V gene. The V end was cut by 7 bases, the J end by 1 base, with 13 bases between. This CDR3 contains 14 residues.

The CDR3 is CASSNVAGFAYNEQFF. CDR3 coding DNA: TGTGCCAGCAGCAACGTAGCGGGGTTCGCCTACAATGAGCAGTTCTTC. The V and J genes are TRBV5-4 and TRBJ2-1; 8 positions match TRBD2. This CDR3 has 16 residues. Germline V gene data show CDR1 as SGHNT and CDR2 as YYREEE (reference sequence). Germline trimming cut 4 bases from V and 2 bases from J; bases unmatched to any gene: 8.

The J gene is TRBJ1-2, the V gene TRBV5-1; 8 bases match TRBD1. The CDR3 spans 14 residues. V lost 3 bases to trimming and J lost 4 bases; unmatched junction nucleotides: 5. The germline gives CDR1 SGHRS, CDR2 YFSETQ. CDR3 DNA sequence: TGCGCCAGCAGCTCCGCAGGGGGCCCCTATGGCTACACCTTC. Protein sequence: CASSSAGGPYGYTF.

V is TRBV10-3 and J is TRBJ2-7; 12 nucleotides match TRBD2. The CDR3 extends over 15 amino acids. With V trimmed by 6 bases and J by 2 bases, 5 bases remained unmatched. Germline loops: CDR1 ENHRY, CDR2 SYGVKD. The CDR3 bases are TGTGCCATCAGCCTAGCGGGAGGGATAACCTACGAGCAGTACTTC. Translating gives CAISLAGGITYEQYF.

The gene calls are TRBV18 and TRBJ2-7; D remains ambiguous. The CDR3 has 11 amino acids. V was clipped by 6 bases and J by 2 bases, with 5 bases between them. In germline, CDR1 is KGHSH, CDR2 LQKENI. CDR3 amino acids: CASSPAYEQYF. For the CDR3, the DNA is TGTGCCAGCTCCCCGGCCTACGAGCAGTACTTC.

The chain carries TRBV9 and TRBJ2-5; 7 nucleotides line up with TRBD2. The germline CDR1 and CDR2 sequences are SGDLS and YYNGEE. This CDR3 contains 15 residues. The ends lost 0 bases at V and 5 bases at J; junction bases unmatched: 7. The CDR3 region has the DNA TGTGCCAGCAGCGTAGTGAGCGGGATGGGGGAGACCCAGTACTTC. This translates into CASSVVSGMGETQYF.

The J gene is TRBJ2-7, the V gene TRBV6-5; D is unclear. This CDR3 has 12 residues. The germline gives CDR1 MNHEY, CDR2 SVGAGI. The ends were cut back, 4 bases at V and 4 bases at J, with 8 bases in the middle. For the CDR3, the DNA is TGTGCCAGCAGTTCAACGAGGTACGAGCAGTACTTC. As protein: CASSSTRYEQYF.

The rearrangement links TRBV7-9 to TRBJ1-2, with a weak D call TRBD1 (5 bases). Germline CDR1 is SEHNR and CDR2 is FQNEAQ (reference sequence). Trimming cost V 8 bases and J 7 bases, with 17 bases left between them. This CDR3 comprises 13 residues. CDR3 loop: CASGKLGDRGYTF. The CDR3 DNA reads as TGTGCCAGCGGAAAGCTAGGGGACCGTGGCTACACCTTC. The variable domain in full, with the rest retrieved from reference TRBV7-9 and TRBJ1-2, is DTGVSQNPRHKITKRGQNVTFRCDPISEHNRLYWYRQTLGQGPEFLTYFQNEAQLEKSRLLSDRFSAERPKGSFSTLEIQRTEQGDSAMYLCASGKLGDRGYTFGSGTRLTVV.

The CDR3 reads CASKGEAETQYF. For the CDR3, the DNA is TGTGCCAGCAAAGGGGAGGCAGAGACCCAGTACTTC. The chain combines TRBV2 with TRBJ2-5, with D possibly being TRBD2 (6 bases). V was pared by 7 bases and J by 4 bases, with 10 bases between. The CDR3 covers 12 residues. Germline loops: CDR1 SNHLY, CDR2 FYNNEI.

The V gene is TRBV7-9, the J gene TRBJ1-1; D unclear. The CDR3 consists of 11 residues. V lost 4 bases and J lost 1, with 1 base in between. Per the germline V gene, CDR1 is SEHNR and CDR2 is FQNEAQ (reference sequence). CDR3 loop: CASSSNTEAFF. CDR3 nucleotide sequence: TGTGCCAGCAGCTCGAACACTGAAGCTTTCTTT. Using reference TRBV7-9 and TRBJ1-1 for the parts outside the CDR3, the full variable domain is DTGVSQNPRHKITKRGQNVTFRCDPISEHNRLYWYRQTLGQGPEFLTYFQNEAQLEKSRLLSDRFSAERPKGSFSTLEIQRTEQGDSAMYLCASSSNTEAFFGQGTRLTVV.

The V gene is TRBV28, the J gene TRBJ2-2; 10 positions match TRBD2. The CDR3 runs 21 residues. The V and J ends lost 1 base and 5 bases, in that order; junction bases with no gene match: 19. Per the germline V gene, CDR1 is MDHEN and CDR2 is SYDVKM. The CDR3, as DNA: TGTGCCAGCAGTTTATTTCGGTGGTGGGGTCTAGCGGGAGCCTCGACCGGGGAGCTGTTTTTT. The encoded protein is CASSLFRWWGLAGASTGELFF.

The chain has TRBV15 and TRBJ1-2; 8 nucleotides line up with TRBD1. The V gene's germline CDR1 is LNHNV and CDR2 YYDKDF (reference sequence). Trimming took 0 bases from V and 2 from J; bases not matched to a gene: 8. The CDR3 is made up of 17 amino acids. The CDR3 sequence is CATSRDLDRGLNYGYTF. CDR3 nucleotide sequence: TGTGCCACCAGCAGAGATCTTGACAGGGGTTTAAACTATGGCTACACCTTC. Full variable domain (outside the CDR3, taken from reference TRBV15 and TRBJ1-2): DAMVIQNPRYQVTQFGKPVTLSCSQTLNHNVMYWYQQKSSQAPKLLFHYYDKDFNNEADTPDNFQSRRPNTSFCFLDIRSPGLGDTAMYLCATSRDLDRGLNYGYTFGSGTRLTVV.

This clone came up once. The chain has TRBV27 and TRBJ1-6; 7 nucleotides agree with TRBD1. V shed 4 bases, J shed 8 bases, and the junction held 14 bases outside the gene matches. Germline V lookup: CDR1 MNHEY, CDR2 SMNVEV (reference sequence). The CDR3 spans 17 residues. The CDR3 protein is CASSSPIQGFGDSPLHF. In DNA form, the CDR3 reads TGTGCCAGCAGTTCCCCGATACAGGGGTTCGGGGATTCACCCCTCCACTTT.

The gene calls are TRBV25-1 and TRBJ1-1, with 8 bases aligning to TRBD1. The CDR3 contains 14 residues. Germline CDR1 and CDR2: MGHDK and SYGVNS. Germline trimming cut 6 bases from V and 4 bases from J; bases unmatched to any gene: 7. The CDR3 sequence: CASRDDRGGTEAFF. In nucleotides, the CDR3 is TGTGCCAGCAGGGATGACAGGGGTGGCACTGAAGCTTTCTTT.

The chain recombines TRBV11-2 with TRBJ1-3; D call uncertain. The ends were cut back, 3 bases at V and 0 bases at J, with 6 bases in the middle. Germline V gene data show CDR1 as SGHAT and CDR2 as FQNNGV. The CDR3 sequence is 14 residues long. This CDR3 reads CASSFGVSGNTIYF. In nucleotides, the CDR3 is TGTGCCAGCAGCTTTGGGGTCTCTGGAAACACCATATATTTT.

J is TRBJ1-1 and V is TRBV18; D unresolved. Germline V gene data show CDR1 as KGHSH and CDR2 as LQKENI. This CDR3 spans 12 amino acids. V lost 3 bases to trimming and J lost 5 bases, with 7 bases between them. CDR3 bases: TGTGCCAGCTCACCGGGCCGTACTGAAGCTTTCTTT. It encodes CASSPGRTEAFF.